This T cell receptor (beta chain) stems from a study of T cell changes during pregnancy in multiple sclerosis (dated 2019 in TCRdb). Turning to the overall study: In women with multiple sclerosis, the researchers looked at how the T cell repertoire shifted as pregnancy progressed.

As for this clone: The antigen this receptor binds is unknown. Qualities for individual bases were not recorded, and no much larger clone is one base off.

V and J lose 0 bases and 3 bases, and a span of 7 bases separates them. The CDR3 sequence holds 13 residues, the cysteine and phenylalanine included. Here the CDR3 DNA is all that survives: 39 bases in frame from base 1. The germline V gene encodes CDR1 SGHDT and CDR2 YYEEEE. Library preparation employed the immunoSEQ multiplex PCR assay. Not all clones reach the TCRdb copy of this immuneACCESS table, which keeps in-frame sequences only. Checked studies attribute under half of the gap to unresolved V genes and leave the rest unexplained. In all, the sample holds 20,000 to 25,000 clones, and about 83% of those were seen once. The ten largest clones represent about 7.4% of the sample.

The sample here was CD8+ T cells from peripheral blood mononuclear cells, taken before pregnancy. The clonotype was recovered from a female donor with multiple sclerosis, enrolled in a pregnancy study. This chain joins TRBV5-6 to TRBJ2-7, and TRBD1 may be the D gene, going by 6 matching bases. The CDR3 sequence is CASSLVTGYEQYF. The nucleotide sequence reads TGTGCCAGCAGCTTGGTGACAGGCTACGAGCAGTACTTC.